This T cell receptor (beta chain) derives from a study of vaccination and CD4 T cells after COVID-19. Looking at the study overall: The makeup of the convalescents was six males and four females, two of them Hispanic.

Treatment denoted: approximately 11-day PBMC culture with coronavirus spike peptide pools or control peptides (ViraFEST assay). Sequenced with the Oncomine TCR Beta short-read assay was DNA taken from cultured CD4+ T cells. MiXCR, applied by TCRdb to the PCR reads, yields one record per CDR3 protein. The sample holds over 10,000 distinct CDR3 sequences; roughly 60% are singletons and the top ten take 15% to 20%. This clonotype was seen a handful of times. Its target is unknown. V lost 1 base, J lost 3 bases, and 5 bases stayed unmatched. Looked up from germline, CDR1 is DFQATT and CDR2 is SNEGSKA (reference sequence). The CDR3 has 15 residues.

Sequencing was carried out using CD4+ T cells from blood, cultured in vitro. This sequence originates from a human donor who had recovered from COVID-19. The rearrangement joins TRBV20-1 to TRBJ1-1; TRBD1 matches 10 bases. The CDR3 protein is CSARAGDRGDTEAFF. CDR3 bases: TGCAGTGCTAGAGCGGGGGACAGGGGAGACACTGAAGCTTTCTTT.